The entry that follows covers one TCR beta chain sequence. Its antigen is unknown. When the RNA was reverse transcribed, random hexamers were used with an input of about 0.5 to 1 ug. TCRdb reprocessed the immunoSEQ multiplex PCR reads with MiXCR, giving one entry per CDR3 protein. The profile covers around 81,000 distinct CDR3 sequences, with 94% appearing a single time and approximately 1% taken by the ten largest. This entry is derived from a study of CD8 T cells in Susac syndrome. The overall study: Active disease was present in about 6 of the sequenced Susac syndrome patients, whereas roughly 8 of them were in remission. General study findings and limits: CD8+ clones in Susac expanded most in TEMRA cells and active patients.

Germline CDR1 reads DFQATT; CDR2 reads SNEGSKA (reference sequence). The CDR3 is made up of 10 amino acids. Trimming removed 3 bases at V and 9 bases at J, with 8 bases between. V is TRBV20-1 and J is TRBJ1-2, with D possibly being TRBD1 (6 bases). This TCR came from a human donor with Susac syndrome. The sequenced sample consisted of CD8+ T cells from PBMCs. Written as DNA, the CDR3 is TGCAGTGCTAGTACAGGGAGCTACACCTTC. As protein: CSASTGSYTF.